The 25 T cell receptor beta chains below were found in one sample sequenced in a study of cytomegalovirus exposure and HLA in healthy donors. The study ran its PCR with 60 Vbeta and 13 Jbeta primers. Sequenced by immunoSEQ multiplex PCR; TCRdb stores in-frame clones only, minus some. The sample lists 150,000 to 200,000 clones; over 60% were seen once. What was sequenced was PBMCs. The receptor set was obtained from a woman in her thirties or forties in good health and CMV-seronegative.

This clone was seen only a few times. This chain uses TRBV28 with TRBJ2-7; D possibly corresponds to TRBD2 (6 bases). CDR3 length equals 15 residues. CDR1 and CDR2 from the germline V gene are MDHEN and SYDVKM. V lost 6 bases and J lost 5, with 20 bases in between. The CDR3 here is CASSLGGTKGHEQYV. In nucleotides, the CDR3 is TGTGCCAGCAGCCTAGGAGGGACGAAGGGCCACGAGCAGTACGTC.

The chain links TRBV4-2 to TRBJ2-1; 8 bases align to TRBD2. This CDR3 has 15 residues. After removal of 0 bases from V and 7 bases from J, the junction contained 5 bases not matched to a gene. The germline V gene encodes CDR1 LGHNA and CDR2 YNFKEQ. The CDR3 region is CASSQDGASGNEQFF. DNA for the CDR3: TGTGCCAGCAGCCAAGATGGGGCTAGCGGGAATGAGCAGTTCTTC.

The chain recombines TRBV7-9 with TRBJ1-1; D is ambiguous. V lost 5 bases, J lost 7 bases, and 8 bases lay in between. The CDR3 has 11 amino acids. Germline-derived CDR1 and CDR2 are SEHNR and FQNEAQ (reference sequence). The CDR3 DNA sequence: TGTGCCAGCAGCCCACACCTTGAAGCTTTCTTT. As protein: CASSPHLEAFF. The whole variable domain, filled in from reference TRBV7-9 and TRBJ1-1, reads DTGVSQNPRHKITKRGQNVTFRCDPISEHNRLYWYRQTLGQGPEFLTYFQNEAQLEKSRLLSDRFSAERPKGSFSTLEIQRTEQGDSAMYLCASSPHLEAFFGQGTRLTVV.

The rearrangement uses TRBV5-4 and TRBJ1-2; D uncertain. V lost 4 bases, J lost 4 bases, and 17 bases lay in between. Germline loops: CDR1 SGHNT, CDR2 YYREEE (reference sequence). The CDR3 spans 15 residues. The CDR3 is CASSLTGETTYGYTF. The DNA for the CDR3 is TGTGCCAGCAGCCTCACGGGAGAGACCACCTATGGCTACACCTTC.

A single count supports this clone. The CDR3 here is CARRYWGGLDTEAFF. CDR3 sequence (DNA): TGTGCCAGAAGATATTGGGGCGGATTAGACACTGAAGCTTTCTTT. The chain uses TRBV5-3 and TRBJ1-1, with a possible D match to TRBD1 (5 bases). TRBV5-3 is an ORF, and what it does is uncertain. There are 15 residues in the CDR3. V lost 5 bases and J 3 bases, leaving 17 bases between the germline ends.

The gene calls are TRBV11-3 and TRBJ2-7; a possible D gene is TRBD1 (6 bases). The CDR3 has 11 amino acids. Trimming shortened V by 4 bases and J by 9 bases, and 10 bases separated the two germline ends. Germline loops: CDR1 SGHNT, CDR2 YENEEA. CDR3 loop: CASSSEGGQYF. CDR3 coding DNA: TGTGCCAGCAGCTCCGAAGGGGGGCAGTACTTC.

This clone was recorded once. The chain employs TRBV4-1 and TRBJ2-5; 9 bases agree with TRBD2. The germline CDR1 and CDR2 sequences are MGHRA and YSYEKL. The junction had 7 bases not matched to a gene; V was cut back by 0 bases and J by 5 bases. The CDR3 is 16 residues long. CDR3 region: CASSQDTASGMETQYF. CDR3 bases: TGCGCCAGCAGCCAAGATACGGCTAGCGGGATGGAGACCCAGTACTTC.

As for this clone: This sample also contains other DNA sequences that code for the same CDR3. This chain joins TRBV7-2 and TRBJ2-6, with D hard to call. The germline gives CDR1 SGHTA, CDR2 FQGNSA. V lost 5 bases to trimming and J lost 0 bases, with 5 bases between them. This CDR3 region has 14 residues. CDR3 in DNA: TGTGCCAGCAGCCTATCCTCTGGGGCCAACGTCCTGACTTTC. It yields the protein CASSLSSGANVLTF.

The chain links TRBV19 to TRBJ1-1; the D gene is possibly TRBD1 (6 bases). V was clipped by 7 bases and J by 1 base, with 13 bases between them. The CDR3 is 14 amino acids. Per germline, CDR1 LNHDA and CDR2 SQIVND (reference sequence). The CDR3: CASKPGATNTEAFF. As DNA, the CDR3 is TGTGCCAGTAAACCAGGGGCTACGAACACTGAAGCTTTCTTT.

In this sample, this clone turned up once. The J gene is TRBJ1-4, the V gene TRBV19, with 8 bases fitting TRBD1. The CDR3 has 15 amino acids. The trim removed 7 bases at V and 6 bases at J, leaving 10 bases unmatched. Per the germline V gene, CDR1 is LNHDA and CDR2 is SQIVND (reference sequence). The CDR3 DNA reads as TGTGCCAGTAATCAACCGGGACAGGCTCATGAAAAACTGTTTTTT. Its translation is CASNQPGQAHEKLFF.

This chain joins TRBV19 and TRBJ2-1, with D possibly being TRBD2 (6 bases). V dropped 3 bases and J dropped 7 bases, with 19 bases sitting between them. CDR1 is LNHDA, CDR2 SQIVND, per germline (reference sequence). The CDR3 is 16 residues long. The CDR3 reads CASSIGRRSGGNEQFF. Here the CDR3 DNA reads TGTGCCAGTAGTATTGGGAGGAGGAGTGGAGGGAATGAGCAGTTCTTC.

This clone showed up just once. The rearrangement links TRBV27 to TRBJ2-1; TRBD1 might be the D (5 bases). Germline CDR1 MNHEY, CDR2 SMNVEV (reference sequence). The V end was cut by 3 bases, the J end by 0 bases, with 12 bases between. CDR3 length: 16 amino acids. In nucleotides, the CDR3 is TGTGCCAGCAGTTTTTGGGGCAGAAGCTCCTACAATGAGCAGTTCTTC. It yields the protein CASSFWGRSSYNEQFF.

To note about this clone: Other DNA variants within this sample encode the same CDR3. The chain is built from TRBV7-6 and TRBJ1-4; D might be TRBD1 (6 bases). The germline V gene encodes CDR1 SGHVS and CDR2 FNYEAQ. The V and J ends lost 1 base and 5 bases respectively, with 8 bases between them. This CDR3 is built from 14 residues. The CDR3 loop reads CASSLGQGNEKLFF. The CDR3 nucleotides read TGTGCCAGCAGCTTAGGGCAGGGGAATGAAAAACTGTTTTTT. Full variable domain (remainder filled in from reference TRBV7-6 and TRBJ1-4): GAGVSQSPRYKVTKRGQDVALRCDPISGHVSLYWYRQALGQGPEFLTYFNYEAQQDKSGLPNDRFSAERPEGSISTLTIQRTEQRDSAMYRCASSLGQGNEKLFFGSGTQLSVL.

The chain links TRBV19 to TRBJ1-2; D remains unclear. V lost 3 bases and J 5 bases, leaving 10 bases between the germline ends. This CDR3 region has 13 residues. CDR1 and CDR2 from the germline V gene are LNHDA and SQIVND (reference sequence). This CDR3 reads CASSITEGYGYTF. DNA of the CDR3: TGTGCCAGTAGTATCACAGAAGGATATGGCTACACCTTC.

This chain connects TRBV10-3 to TRBJ2-1; 10 bases align to TRBD2. Germline-derived CDR1 and CDR2 are ENHRY and SYGVKD. The CDR3 loop spans 12 amino acids. Trimming took 6 bases from V and 12 from J; bases not matched to a gene: 5. CDR3 sequence reads: CAISSTSGSQFF. Written as DNA, the CDR3 is TGTGCCATCAGCTCGACTAGCGGGTCGCAGTTCTTC.

The V gene is TRBV19, the J gene TRBJ1-1; maybe TRBD1 (6 bases). V lost 5 bases and J lost 7, with 14 bases in between. Looked up from germline, CDR1 is LNHDA and CDR2 is SQIVND (reference sequence). The CDR3 spans 13 residues. The CDR3 bases are TGTGCCAGTAGTCCCTTGGACAGACTTGAAGCTTTCTTT. It is translated as CASSPLDRLEAFF.

The J gene is TRBJ2-1, the V gene TRBV11-3; 8 bases match TRBD2. The CDR3 spans 16 residues. With V trimmed by 5 bases and J by 0 bases, 6 bases remained unmatched. CDR1 and CDR2 (germline): SGHNT, YENEEA. CDR3 sequence: CASSKGLAVSYNEQFF. The DNA of the CDR3 is TGTGCCAGCAGCAAAGGACTAGCAGTCTCCTACAATGAGCAGTTCTTC.

This sequence joins TRBV7-8 and TRBJ1-1; 9 bases align to TRBD1. Germline V gene data show CDR1 as SGHVS and CDR2 as FQNEAQ. The CDR3 is 16 amino acids. Losses at the gene ends were 5 bases for V and 3 bases for J; bases not matched to a gene: 10. The CDR3 spells CASSVEPGTGYTEAFF. For the CDR3, the DNA is TGTGCCAGCAGCGTCGAACCCGGGACAGGGTACACTGAAGCTTTCTTT.

This sequence joins TRBV30 and TRBJ1-2; perhaps TRBD1 as D (6 bases). The CDR3 loop spans 16 amino acids. The V gene's germline CDR1 is GTSNPN and CDR2 SVGIG (reference sequence). CDR3 protein: CARRRGRGTYNGGYTF. Written as DNA, the CDR3 is TGTGCAAGGCGGCGGGGGCGCGGGACGTACAACGGTGGCTACACCTTC.

The chain has TRBV5-6 and TRBJ2-3; D ambiguous. The CDR3 consists of 15 residues. V was clipped by 4 bases and J by 6 bases, with 18 bases between them. Germline loops: CDR1 SGHDT, CDR2 YYEEEE. This CDR3 reads CASSQIVRSGDTQYF. The CDR3 DNA sequence: TGTGCCAGCAGCCAAATAGTCCGCTCGGGTGATACGCAGTATTTT.

The chain carries TRBV5-5 and TRBJ2-2; no clear D gene. This CDR3 is 12 amino acids long. Germline assignment: CDR1 SGHKS and CDR2 YYEKEE (reference sequence). V lost 2 bases to trimming and J lost 5 bases, with 4 bases between them. The CDR3 region has the DNA TGTGCCAGCAGCTTTATGACCGGGGAGCTGTTTTTT. Encoded protein: CASSFMTGELFF.

This chain uses TRBV5-1 with TRBJ2-3, with unresolved D. The germline gives CDR1 SGHRS, CDR2 YFSETQ. Deletions cut 0 bases from V and 3 bases from J, with 5 bases between. This CDR3 comprises 13 residues. CDR3 sequence: CASSLDATDTQYF. The CDR3 coding sequence is TGCGCCAGCAGCTTGGACGCGACAGATACGCAGTATTTT.

V gene TRBV10-3 combines with J gene TRBJ2-5, with 7 bases that match TRBD2. V was clipped by 6 bases and J by 5 bases; unmatched bases: 0. The CDR3 spans 11 residues. CDR1 and CDR2 (germline): ENHRY, SYGVKD. The CDR3 sequence is CAIRGGETQYF. The CDR3 bases are TGTGCCATCAGGGGAGGGGAGACCCAGTACTTC.

This clone has a handful of counts. This chain uses TRBV25-1 with TRBJ2-3, with 8 bases lining up with TRBD2. The V segment lost 3 bases and the J segment 6 bases; nucleotides outside the gene matches: 8. The CDR3 runs 15 residues. CDR1 and CDR2 from the germline V gene are MGHDK and SYGVNS. CDR3 sequence: CASSDTGGAGDTQYF. CDR3 coding DNA: TGTGCCAGCAGTGATACGGGGGGGGCCGGGGATACGCAGTATTTT. The full variable domain, with the rest looked up from reference TRBV25-1 and TRBJ2-3, is EADIYQTPRYLVIGTGKKITLECSQTMGHDKMYWYQQDPGMELHLIHYSYGVNSTEKGDLSSESTVSRIRTEHFPLTLESARPSHTSQYLCASSDTGGAGDTQYFGPGTRLTVL.

J is TRBJ2-1 and V is TRBV19, with TRBD2 matching 9 bases. CDR3 length: 15 residues. The V and J ends lost 2 bases and 9 bases, in that order; junction bases with no gene match: 8. Germline V gene data show CDR1 as LNHDA and CDR2 as SQIVND (reference sequence). CDR3 nucleotides: TGTGCCAGTAGTATAAAGGTAGCGGGAGTGGGTGAGCAGTTCTTC. Translated, it gives CASSIKVAGVGEQFF.